Presented here are 14 T cell receptor beta chains from one specimen sequenced in a study of human T cells and chemical hapten exposure. Whole blood that had not been fractionated was the source of extracted total RNA. Unique molecular identifiers were linked by the library to individual cDNA molecules. TCRdb processed the reads anew with MiXCR; each CDR3 protein has one entry. The sample carries 95,000 to 150,000 distinct CDR3 sequences, approximately 9.3% recorded once. Sequencing used whole blood. These TCRs come from a human donor in good health. Some clones in this sample may be carry-over from other donors' samples.

This clonotype was found a few times. The chain has TRBV27 and TRBJ1-6; D gene unclear. CDR1 and CDR2 from the germline V gene are MNHEY and SMNVEV (reference sequence). The CDR3 runs 16 residues. The germline V and J ends were trimmed by 3 bases and 0 bases, with 9 bases remaining between them. This chain's CDR3 is CASSFRESSYNSPLHF. In nucleotides, the CDR3 is TGTGCCAGCAGTTTCCGAGAGAGCTCCTATAATTCACCCCTCCACTTT.

J is TRBJ1-5 and V is TRBV29-1; D is unclear. Trimming shortened V by 3 bases and J by 5 bases, and 11 bases separated the two germline ends. Per the germline V gene, CDR1 is SQVTM and CDR2 is ANQGSEA. This CDR3 spans 13 amino acids. In nucleotides, the CDR3 is TGCAGCGTTGAGGTCAGCGCTGATCAGCCCCAGCATTTT. Translated: CSVEVSADQPQHF.

This chain connects TRBV29-1 to TRBJ2-5; D perhaps matches TRBD1 (5 bases). The CDR3 length is 11 residues. CDR1 is SQVTM and CDR2 is ANQGSEA in the germline V gene. Trimming removed 2 bases at V and 9 bases at J, with 10 bases between. This chain's CDR3 is CSVEISRAQYF. The DNA for the CDR3 is TGCAGCGTTGAAATCTCCAGGGCCCAGTACTTC.

This clonotype was seen many times. The J gene is TRBJ1-1, the V gene TRBV6-2 or TRBV6-3; 7 bases fit TRBD1. Germline CDR1 reads MNHEY; CDR2 reads SVGEGT. The CDR3 has 17 residues. Losses at the gene ends were 5 bases for V and 0 bases for J; bases not matched to a gene: 12. The CDR3, as DNA: TGTGCCAGCAGTGACAGGGTCCCGAAAACTCTGAACACTGAAGCTTTCTTT. The encoded protein is CASSDRVPKTLNTEAFF.

The chain carries TRBV5-6 and TRBJ1-2; 8 nucleotides line up with TRBD1. The germline V gene encodes CDR1 SGHDT and CDR2 YYEEEE. This CDR3 is 14 amino acids long. V gave up 1 base and J gave up 7 bases; unmatched junction bases: 6. The chain's CDR3 is CASSLSGQEGGYTF. The CDR3 DNA reads as TGTGCCAGCAGCTTGTCGGGACAGGAAGGTGGCTACACCTTC.

The sample holds a few counts of this clonotype. This chain uses TRBV5-1 with TRBJ2-7; perhaps D is TRBD1 or TRBD2 (5 bases each). CDR1 is SGHRS and CDR2 is YFSETQ in the germline V gene. V was pared by 3 bases and J by 2 bases, with 9 bases between. The CDR3 consists of 13 residues. CDR3 sequence: CASSWDRTYEQYF. The CDR3 DNA sequence: TGCGCCAGCAGCTGGGACCGGACCTACGAGCAGTACTTC.

This clonotype occurred many times. The chain couples TRBV5-1 to TRBJ2-7; D is possibly TRBD1 (5 bases). CDR1 and CDR2 (germline): SGHRS, YFSETQ. This CDR3 has 19 amino acids. V was cut by 0 bases and J by 3 bases, with 25 bases left in between. Written as DNA, the CDR3 is TGCGCCAGCAGCTTGGCGGCAGGGAAAGATTATCGGCTCCTCTACGAGCAGTACTTC. Encoded protein: CASSLAAGKDYRLLYEQYF. Full variable domain (remainder filled in from reference TRBV5-1 and TRBJ2-7): KAGVTQTPRYLIKTRGQQVTLSCSPISGHRSVSWYQQTPGQGLQFLFEYFSETQRNKGNFPGRFSGRQFSNSRSEMNVSTLELGDSALYLCASSLAAGKDYRLLYEQYFGPGTRLTVT.

This clonotype showed up many times. The chain has TRBV6-2 or TRBV6-3 and TRBJ2-7; TRBD1 aligns across 12 bases. V lost 4 bases to trimming and J lost 1 base; unmatched junction nucleotides: 5. This CDR3 region has 16 residues. Germline loops: CDR1 MNHEY, CDR2 SVGEGT. The CDR3 spells CASSSGTGGYSYEQYF. In nucleotides, the CDR3 is TGTGCCAGCAGTTCCGGGACAGGGGGCTATTCCTACGAGCAGTACTTC.

This clonotype occurred a few times. The chain uses TRBV2 and TRBJ2-7; D is uncertain. The germline V and J ends were trimmed by 5 bases and 2 bases, with 4 bases remaining between them. The length of the CDR3 is 11 residues. Germline V gene lookup returns CDR1 SNHLY and CDR2 FYNNEI. CDR3 region: CASSPTYEQYF. DNA for the CDR3: TGTGCCAGCAGTCCTACCTACGAGCAGTACTTC.

This clonotype has a count of ten or more. This chain joins TRBV7-9 and TRBJ1-3; D might be TRBD1 (6 bases). The CDR3 length is 15 residues. Germline V CDR1 and CDR2: SEHNR, FQNEAQ (reference sequence). V lost 2 bases and J lost 8, with 16 bases in between. Here the CDR3 reads CASSLFNRAGDTIYF. In DNA, the CDR3 is TGTGCCAGCAGCTTATTTAACAGGGCTGGCGACACCATATATTTT.

The chain links TRBV9 to TRBJ2-5; TRBD1 is a possible D gene (6 bases). Germline V gene data show CDR1 as SGDLS and CDR2 as YYNGEE. V gave up 1 base and J gave up 4 bases, with 23 bases separating them. The length of the CDR3 is 18 residues. This chain's CDR3 is CASSVMRQEGDSLETQYF. The CDR3 nucleotides are TGTGCCAGCAGCGTAATGCGACAAGAGGGGGATTCGTTAGAGACCCAGTACTTC. The entire variable domain, with the rest obtained from reference TRBV9 and TRBJ2-5, is as follows: DSGVTQTPKHLITATGQRVTLRCSPRSGDLSVYWYQQSLDQGLQFLIQYYNGEERAKGNILERFSAQQFPDLHSELNLSSLELGDSALYFCASSVMRQEGDSLETQYFGPGTRLLVL.

This clonotype was seen a handful of times. The V and J genes are TRBV29-1 and TRBJ2-5, with 10 bases that match TRBD1. This CDR3 is built from 15 residues. The ends lost 7 bases at V and 7 bases at J; junction bases unmatched: 15. The germline CDR1 and CDR2 sequences are SQVTM and ANQGSEA. The CDR3 DNA is TGCAGCGCCACGCCCGGGACAGGGGAAATCGGGACCCAGTACTTC. Amino acids: CSATPGTGEIGTQYF.

This clonotype was counted at least ten times. V and J are TRBV7-8 and TRBJ1-1; D call uncertain. V was trimmed by 5 bases and J by 1 base, leaving 8 bases between them. From germline, CDR1 is SGHVS and CDR2 FQNEAQ. This CDR3 comprises 13 residues. CDR3 sequence (DNA): TGTGCCAGCAGCGTAACTAAGAACACTGAAGCTTTCTTT. This sequence encodes CASSVTKNTEAFF.

This clonotype was counted a few times. The chain recombines TRBV25-1 with TRBJ2-7, with D unclear. The length of the CDR3 is 11 residues. CDR1 is MGHDK and CDR2 is SYGVNS in the germline V gene. Deletions cut 4 bases from V and 3 bases from J, with 4 bases between. The CDR3: CASSAIYEQYF. As DNA, the CDR3 is TGTGCCAGCAGTGCCATCTACGAGCAGTACTTC.